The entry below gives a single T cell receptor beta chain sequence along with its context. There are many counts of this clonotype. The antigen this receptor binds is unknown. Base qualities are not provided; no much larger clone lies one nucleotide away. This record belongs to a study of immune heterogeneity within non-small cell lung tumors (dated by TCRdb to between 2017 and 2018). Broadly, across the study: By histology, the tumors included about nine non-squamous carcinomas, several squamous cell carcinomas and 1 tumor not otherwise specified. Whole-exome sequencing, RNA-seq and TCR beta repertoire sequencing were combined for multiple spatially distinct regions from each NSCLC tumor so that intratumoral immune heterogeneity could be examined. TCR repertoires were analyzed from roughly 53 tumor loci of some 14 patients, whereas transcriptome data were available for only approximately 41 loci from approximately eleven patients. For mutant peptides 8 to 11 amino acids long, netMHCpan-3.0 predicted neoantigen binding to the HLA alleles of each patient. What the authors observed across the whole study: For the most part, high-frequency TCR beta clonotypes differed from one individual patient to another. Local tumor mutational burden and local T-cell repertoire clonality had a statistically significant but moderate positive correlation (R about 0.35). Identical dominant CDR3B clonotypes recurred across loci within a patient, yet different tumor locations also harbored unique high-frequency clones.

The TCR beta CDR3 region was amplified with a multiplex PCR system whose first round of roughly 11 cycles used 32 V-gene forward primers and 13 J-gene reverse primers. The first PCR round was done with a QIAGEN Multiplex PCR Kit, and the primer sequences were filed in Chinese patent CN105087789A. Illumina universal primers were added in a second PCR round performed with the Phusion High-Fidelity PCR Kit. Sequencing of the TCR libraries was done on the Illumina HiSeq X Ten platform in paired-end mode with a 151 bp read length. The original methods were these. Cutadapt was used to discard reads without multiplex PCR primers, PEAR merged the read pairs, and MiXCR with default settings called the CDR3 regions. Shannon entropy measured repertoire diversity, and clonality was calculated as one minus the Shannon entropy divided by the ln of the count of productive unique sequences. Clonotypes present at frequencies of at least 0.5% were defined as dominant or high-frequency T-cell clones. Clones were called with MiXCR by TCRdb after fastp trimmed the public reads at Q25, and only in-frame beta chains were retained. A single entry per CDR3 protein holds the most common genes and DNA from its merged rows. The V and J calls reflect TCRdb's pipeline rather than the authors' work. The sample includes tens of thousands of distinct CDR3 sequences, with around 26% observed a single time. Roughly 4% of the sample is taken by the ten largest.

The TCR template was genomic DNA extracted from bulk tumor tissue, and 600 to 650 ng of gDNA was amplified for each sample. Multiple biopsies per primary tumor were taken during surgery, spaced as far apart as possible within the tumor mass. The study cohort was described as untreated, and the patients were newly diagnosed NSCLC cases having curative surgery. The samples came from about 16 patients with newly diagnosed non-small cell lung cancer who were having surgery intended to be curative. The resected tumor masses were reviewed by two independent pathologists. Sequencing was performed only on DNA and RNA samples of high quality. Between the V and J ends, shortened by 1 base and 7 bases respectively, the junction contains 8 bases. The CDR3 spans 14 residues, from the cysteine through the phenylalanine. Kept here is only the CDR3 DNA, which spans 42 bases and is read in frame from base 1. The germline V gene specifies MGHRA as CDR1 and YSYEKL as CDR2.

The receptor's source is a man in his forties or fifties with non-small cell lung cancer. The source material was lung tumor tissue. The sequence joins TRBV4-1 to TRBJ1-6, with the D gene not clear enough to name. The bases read TGCGCCAGCAGCCAAGTCGGAGAGAATTCACCCCTCCACTTT. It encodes CASSQVGENSPLHF.